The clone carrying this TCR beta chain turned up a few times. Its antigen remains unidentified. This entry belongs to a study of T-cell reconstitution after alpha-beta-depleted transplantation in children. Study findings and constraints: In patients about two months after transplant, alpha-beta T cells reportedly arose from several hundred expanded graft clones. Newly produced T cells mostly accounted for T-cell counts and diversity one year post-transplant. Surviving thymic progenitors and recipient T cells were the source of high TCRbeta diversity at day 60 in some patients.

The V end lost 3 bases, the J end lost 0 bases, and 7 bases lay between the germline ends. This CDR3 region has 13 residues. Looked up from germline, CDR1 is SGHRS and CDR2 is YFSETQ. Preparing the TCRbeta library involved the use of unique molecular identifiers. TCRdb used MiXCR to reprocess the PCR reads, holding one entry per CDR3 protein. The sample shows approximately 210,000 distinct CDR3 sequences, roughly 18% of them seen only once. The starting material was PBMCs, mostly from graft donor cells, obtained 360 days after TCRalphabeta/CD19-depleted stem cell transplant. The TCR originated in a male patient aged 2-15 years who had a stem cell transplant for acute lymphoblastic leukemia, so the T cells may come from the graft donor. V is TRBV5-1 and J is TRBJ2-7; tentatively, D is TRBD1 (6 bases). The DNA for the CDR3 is TGCGCCAGCAGCTGGGACACCTCCTACGAGCAGTACTTC. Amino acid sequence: CASSWDTSYEQYF.